This is a list of T cell receptor beta chains from one sample in a study of CD8 T cells in Susac syndrome. TCRdb reprocessed the immunoSEQ multiplex PCR reads with MiXCR, giving one entry per CDR3 protein. The sample contains roughly 180,000 distinct CDR3 sequences, around 94% of which appear only once. Material: CD4+ T cells from PBMCs. The receptors were gathered from a human donor with Susac syndrome. Both conserved end residues are part of each CDR3. The D gene is left open where the match is weak. Size values are once, few and many counts, or a class for expanded clones, and some rows have none.

TRBV30	.	TRBJ2-1	.	CAWGPSYNEQFF	TGTGCCTGGGGGCCTTCCTACAATGAGCAGTTCTTC
TRBV19	TRBD1	TRBJ2-7	.	CASNPTGSLYEQYF	TGTGCCAGTAATCCGACAGGGAGTCTGTACGAGCAGTACTTC
TRBV18	.	TRBJ2-2	few	CASSPPNTGELFF	TGTGCCAGCTCACCCCCCAACACCGGGGAGCTGTTTTTT
TRBV5-6	TRBD1	TRBJ1-5	.	CASSRTYTGGLSNQPQHF	TGTGCCAGCAGCCGCACGTATACAGGGGGCTTGAGCAATCAGCCCCAGCATTTT
TRBV5-1	TRBD1	TRBJ2-5	.	CASRTGGQETQYF	TGCGCCAGCCGAACAGGGGGCCAAGAGACCCAGTACTTC
TRBV15	.	TRBJ2-2	.	CATSGPPAGFSGELFF	TGTGCCACCAGCGGGCCCCCGGCTGGCTTCAGCGGGGAGCTGTTTTTT
TRBV11-2	TRBD2	TRBJ2-1	.	CASSLGSSGRSDEQFF	TGTGCCAGCAGCTTAGGCTCTAGCGGGAGGTCGGATGAGCAGTTCTTC
TRBV2	.	TRBJ2-1	once	CASSTGVGNNEQFF	TGTGCCAGCAGTACGGGAGTTGGAAACAATGAGCAGTTCTTC
TRBV20-1	TRBD2	TRBJ2-1	.	CSAPSAGGNEQFF	TGCAGTGCCCCATCTGCGGGAGGGAATGAGCAGTTCTTC
TRBV28	TRBD2	TRBJ2-3	few	CASSGLAGADTQYF	TGTGCCAGCAGCGGACTAGCGGGTGCAGATACGCAGTATTTT
TRBV28	.	TRBJ1-2	.	CASSLDGYGYTF	TGTGCCAGCAGTTTAGACGGCTATGGCTACACCTTC
TRBV20-1	TRBD2	TRBJ2-5	.	CSARSAGGETQYF	TGCAGTGCTAGATCGGCGGGAGGGGAGACCCAGTACTTC
TRBV20-1	.	TRBJ1-6	.	CSARQAWVFNSPLHF	TGCAGTGCTAGACAGGCCTGGGTCTTTAATTCACCCCTCCACTTT
TRBV13	.	TRBJ2-1	few	CASSLGRNNEQFF	TGTGCCAGCAGCTTAGGTCGAAACAATGAGCAGTTCTTC
TRBV18	TRBD2	TRBJ2-1	.	CASSPNRGGYNEQFF	TGTGCCAGCTCACCAAACCGGGGGGGCTACAATGAGCAGTTCTTC
TRBV19	TRBD2	TRBJ2-2	.	CASSIRGGWTGELFF	TGTGCCAGTAGTATCCGGGGGGGCTGGACCGGGGAGCTGTTTTTT
TRBV7-8	.	TRBJ1-2	.	CASSVWPHGSNYGYTF	TGTGCCAGCAGCGTTTGGCCCCACGGGTCTAACTATGGCTACACCTTC
TRBV19	TRBD1	TRBJ2-5	.	CASSLKWTGLMKTQYF	TGTGCCAGTAGTCTTAAATGGACAGGGCTTATGAAGACCCAGTACTTC
TRBV12-3/TRBV12-4	TRBD2	TRBJ2-2	once	CASTPGGLNTGELFF	TGTGCCAGCACCCCGGGGGGTCTGAACACCGGGGAGCTGTTTTTT
TRBV19	TRBD1	TRBJ1-1	.	CASRQGMNTEAFF	TGTGCCAGTAGACAGGGGATGAACACTGAAGCTTTCTTT
TRBV12-3/TRBV12-4	TRBD2	TRBJ2-1	.	CAGSLAGFYNEQFF	TGTGCCGGCAGTTTAGCGGGGTTCTACAATGAGCAGTTCTTC
TRBV30	.	TRBJ2-3	.	CAWSGARIPTDTQYF	TGTGCCTGGAGTGGGGCCCGTATCCCTACAGATACGCAGTATTTT
TRBV15	.	TRBJ1-2	.	CAAKLAGDGYTF	TGTGCCGCCAAACTCGCAGGGGATGGCTACACCTTC
TRBV5-1	.	TRBJ1-2	.	CASSPGRGSTF	TGCGCCAGCAGCCCGGGGAGAGGATCCACCTTC
TRBV25-1	.	TRBJ2-2	.	CASSGTGPTNTGELFF	TGTGCCAGCAGTGGGACGGGGCCTACGAACACCGGGGAGCTGTTTTTT
TRBV29-1	.	TRBJ2-1	.	CSVEIQNNEQFF	TGCAGCGTTGAAATCCAAAACAATGAGCAGTTCTTC
TRBV7-7	TRBD2	TRBJ2-5	.	CASSPGGGEGETQYF	TGTGCTAGCAGCCCGGGCGGGGGGGAAGGAGAGACCCAGTACTTC
TRBV4-1	.	TRBJ2-3	.	CASTSTGGAGADTQYF	TGCGCCAGCACCTCTACCGGGGGAGCCGGGGCAGATACGCAGTATTTT
TRBV7-9	.	TRBJ1-5	.	CASTTGEWSNQPQHF	TGTGCCAGTACAACGGGCGAGTGGAGCAATCAGCCCCAGCATTTT
TRBV20-1	.	TRBJ1-5	.	CSARTDSNQPQHF	TGCAGTGCTCGGACGGATAGCAATCAGCCCCAGCATTTT
TRBV28	.	TRBJ2-5	.	CASSFRGGQDQYF	TGTGCCAGCAGTTTTAGGGGGGGCCAGGACCAGTACTTC
TRBV5-4	TRBD1	TRBJ2-2	.	CASSRQGGAPGELFF	TGTGCCAGCAGCCGACAGGGGGGGGCACCCGGGGAGCTGTTTTTT
TRBV20-1	TRBD2	TRBJ2-7	.	CSARDRRTSGRAGEQYF	TGCAGTGCTAGAGATCGGCGGACTAGCGGGAGGGCGGGGGAGCAGTACTTC
TRBV20-1	TRBD2	TRBJ2-3	.	CSATGRLDTQYF	TGCAGTGCTACCGGGAGGCTGGATACGCAGTATTTT
TRBV5-4	.	TRBJ2-3	.	CASSLATAGRNTDTQYF	TGTGCCAGCAGCTTGGCGACGGCGGGGCGAAACACAGATACGCAGTATTTT
TRBV14	.	TRBJ2-1	.	CASSPLGWDEQFF	TGTGCCAGCAGCCCGCTAGGCTGGGATGAGCAGTTCTTC
TRBV5-4	.	TRBJ1-2	.	CASSLESTYGYTF	TGTGCCAGCAGCCTTGAAAGCACTTATGGCTACACCTTC
TRBV20-1	.	TRBJ1-1	.	CSARVAGLGNTEAFF	TGCAGTGCTAGAGTGGCAGGCCTCGGTAACACTGAAGCTTTCTTT
TRBV3-1	.	TRBJ1-3	.	CASSSFRGSGNTIYF	TGTGCCAGCAGCTCCTTCAGAGGCTCTGGAAACACCATATATTTT
TRBV12-3/TRBV12-4	.	TRBJ1-5	.	CASSLSLEGQHF	TGTGCCAGCAGTTTATCCCTCGAGGGCCAGCATTTT
TRBV30	TRBD1	TRBJ1-5	.	CAWSSRDSSQPQHF	TGTGCCTGGAGTTCCCGGGACAGTAGTCAGCCCCAGCATTTT
TRBV5-6	.	TRBJ1-5	.	CASSLTAYQPQHF	TGTGCCAGCAGCTTGACAGCATATCAGCCCCAGCATTTT
TRBV24-1	TRBD1	TRBJ1-5	.	CATSDFQGDRGGQPQHF	TGTGCCACCAGTGATTTCCAGGGGGACAGGGGTGGTCAGCCCCAGCATTTT
TRBV4-2	.	TRBJ2-3	.	CASSHTEKRTDTQYF	TGTGCCAGCAGCCACACAGAGAAAAGGACAGATACGCAGTATTTT
TRBV4-2	.	TRBJ1-4	.	CASSQDGEKLFF	TGTGCCAGCAGCCAGGATGGGGAAAAACTGTTTTTT
TRBV20-1	.	TRBJ2-7	.	CSARFSRGGYEQYF	TGCAGTGCTAGGTTTTCCAGGGGAGGCTACGAGCAGTACTTC
TRBV7-2	.	TRBJ1-5	.	CASSINRDQPQHF	TGTGCCAGCAGCATAAACAGAGATCAGCCCCAGCATTTT
TRBV3-1	TRBD2	TRBJ2-1	.	CASSQLAGGNEQFF	TGTGCCAGCAGCCAACTAGCGGGAGGAAATGAGCAGTTCTTC
TRBV18	TRBD2	TRBJ2-5	.	CASSPSGRAETQYF	TGTGCCAGCTCACCTAGCGGGCGGGCCGAGACCCAGTACTTC
TRBV20-1	.	TRBJ2-4	.	CSARETALAKNIQYF	TGCAGTGCTAGAGAAACGGCACTAGCCAAAAACATTCAGTACTTC
TRBV20-1	.	TRBJ2-3	.	CSAVRPQGTDTQYF	TGCAGTGCTGTCCGGCCCCAAGGCACAGATACGCAGTATTTT
TRBV7-9	.	TRBJ2-1	once	CASSLVTEQFF	TGTGCCAGCAGCTTAGTCACTGAGCAGTTCTTC
TRBV24-1	.	TRBJ1-2	.	CATSDQSSIGYTF	TGTGCCACCAGTGATCAGAGCTCAATCGGCTACACCTTC
TRBV20-1	TRBD1	TRBJ1-1	.	CSAREGGRAEAFF	TGCAGTGCTAGAGAAGGGGGCAGAGCTGAAGCTTTCTTT
TRBV20-1	.	TRBJ2-2	.	CSARGVTGELFF	TGCAGTGCTAGAGGGGTTACCGGGGAGCTGTTTTTT
TRBV30	.	TRBJ2-1	.	CAWGNTGGYNEQFF	TGTGCCTGGGGAAATACCGGGGGCTACAATGAGCAGTTCTTC
TRBV28	.	TRBJ1-2	.	CASSPTVSDYGYTF	TGTGCCAGCAGCCCTACGGTCTCAGACTATGGCTACACCTTC
TRBV7-9	TRBD1	TRBJ2-5	once	CASSWTGDIETQYF	TGTGCCAGCAGCTGGACAGGGGACATAGAGACCCAGTACTTC
TRBV30	.	TRBJ1-1	.	CAWSVRGRFTEAFF	TGTGCCTGGAGTGTCCGGGGGCGATTCACTGAAGCTTTCTTT